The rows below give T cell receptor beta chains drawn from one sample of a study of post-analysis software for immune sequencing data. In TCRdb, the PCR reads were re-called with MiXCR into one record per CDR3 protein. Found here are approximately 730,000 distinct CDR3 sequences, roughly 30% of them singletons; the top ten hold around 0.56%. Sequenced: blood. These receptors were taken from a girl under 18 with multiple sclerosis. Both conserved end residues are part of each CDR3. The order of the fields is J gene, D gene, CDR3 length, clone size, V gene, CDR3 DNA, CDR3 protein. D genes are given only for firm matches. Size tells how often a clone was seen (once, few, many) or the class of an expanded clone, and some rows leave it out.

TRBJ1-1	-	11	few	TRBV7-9	TGTGCCAGCAGCTCCACAGTTGAAGCTTTCTTT	CASSSTVEAFF
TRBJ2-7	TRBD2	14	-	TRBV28	TGTGCCAGCAAGCCTAGCGGGAGTTCCTACGAGCAGTACTTC	CASKPSGSSYEQYF
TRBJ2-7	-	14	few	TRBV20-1	TGCAGTGCTACACAGGGTGGGTTCCACTACGAGCAGTACTTC	CSATQGGFHYEQYF
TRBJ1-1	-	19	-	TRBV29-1	TGCAGCGTTGTGGCCTCGGGGGTGTGGGTAGGGGGGGGTTGGACTGAAGCTTTCTTT	CSVVASGVWVGGGWTEAFF
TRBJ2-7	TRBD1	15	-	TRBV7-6	TGTGCCAGCAGCACGCGACAGGGAATTTACAATGAGCAGTACTTC	CASSTRQGIYNEQYF
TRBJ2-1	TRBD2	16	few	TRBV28	TGTGCCAGCAGAGTCCTTGGGCTAGCGGGAGTTAATGAGCAGTTCTTC	CASRVLGLAGVNEQFF
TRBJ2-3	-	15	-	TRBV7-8	TGTGCCAGCAGCCCTCGATCCCGGGACACAGATACGCAGTATTTT	CASSPRSRDTDTQYF
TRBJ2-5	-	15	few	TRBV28	TGTGCCAGCAGCCGCAGGGGAAAACTCCAAGAGACCCAGTACTTC	CASSRRGKLQETQYF
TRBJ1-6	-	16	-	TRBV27	TGTGCCACGAAGAGGGGGGCCCACTCCTATAATTCACCCCTCCACTTT	CATKRGAHSYNSPLHF
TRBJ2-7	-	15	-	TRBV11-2	TGTGCCAGCATCCAAGCAAGGTGGAAACCCTACGAGCAGTACTTC	CASIQARWKPYEQYF
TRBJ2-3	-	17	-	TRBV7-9	TGTGCCAGCAGCTTAGACAACCCATGGGCCAAAAAAGATACGCAGTATTTT	CASSLDNPWAKKDTQYF
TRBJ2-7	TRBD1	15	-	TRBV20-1	TGCAGTGCTATAGCCCTAAACAGGGGGTCCTACGAGCAGTACTTC	CSAIALNRGSYEQYF
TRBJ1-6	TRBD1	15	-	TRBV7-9	TGTGCCAGCAGCCCGAGGGACAGGGTACGCTCACCCCTCCACTTT	CASSPRDRVRSPLHF
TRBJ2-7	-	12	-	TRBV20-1	TGCAGGGCTAGAGTGACGAGAGGCGAGCAGTACTTC	CRARVTRGEQYF
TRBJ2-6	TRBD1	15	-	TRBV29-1	TGCAGCGTTGGGACAGGGGGGGCTGGGGCCAACGTCCGGACTTTC	CSVGTGGAGANVRTF
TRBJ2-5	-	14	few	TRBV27	TGTGCCAGCAGAAACCTAGGGGCCCCCGAGACCCAGTACTTC	CASRNLGAPETQYF
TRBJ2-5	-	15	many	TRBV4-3	TGCGCCAGCAGCACCCAACGTGGACTCCAAGAGACCCAGTACTTC	CASSTQRGLQETQYF
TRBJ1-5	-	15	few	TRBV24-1	TGTGCCACCAGCAAAGACGGGGTGGGCAATCAGCCCCAGCATTTT	CATSKDGVGNQPQHF
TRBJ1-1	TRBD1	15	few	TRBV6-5	TGTGCCAGCAGTTACAGGACAGGGGTGAACACTGAAGCTTTCTTT	CASSYRTGVNTEAFF
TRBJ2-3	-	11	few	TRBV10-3	TGTGCCGTCGCTAGAACAGATACGCAGTATTTT	CAVARTDTQYF
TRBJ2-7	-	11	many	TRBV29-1	TGCAGCGTGGGCAGGGAATACGAGCAGTACTTC	CSVGREYEQYF
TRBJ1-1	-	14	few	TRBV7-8	TGTGCCAGCAGCTTAGTACATCTGAACACTGAAGCTTTCTTT	CASSLVHLNTEAFF
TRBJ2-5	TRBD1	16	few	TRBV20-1	TGCAGTGCTAGATCGGCCGGGACAGCCTACCAAGAGACCCAGTACTTC	CSARSAGTAYQETQYF
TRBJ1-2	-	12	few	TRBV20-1	TGCAGTGCTATCCCCACTACGTCCGGCTACACCTTC	CSAIPTTSGYTF
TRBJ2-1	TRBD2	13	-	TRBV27	TGTGCCAGCAGCCCCCCCGGGGGGGATGAGCAGTTCTTC	CASSPPGGDEQFF
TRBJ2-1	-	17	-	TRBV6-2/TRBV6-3	TGTGCCAGCAGCCCTGGGAGACATTCAGGCTCCTACAATGAGCAGTTCTTC	CASSPGRHSGSYNEQFF
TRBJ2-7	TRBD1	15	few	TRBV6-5	TGTGTCAGCAGATTTCGACAGGGGCCAACCTACGAGCAGTACTTC	CVSRFRQGPTYEQYF
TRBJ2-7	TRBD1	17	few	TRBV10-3	TGTGCCATCAGCGGCCGGACAGGGATCCTTAACGACTACGAGCAGTACTTC	CAISGRTGILNDYEQYF
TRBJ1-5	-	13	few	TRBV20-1	TGCAGTGCGGGGTCCTATAGCAATCAGCCCCAGCATTTT	CSAGSYSNQPQHF
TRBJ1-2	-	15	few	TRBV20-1	TGCAGTGCTAGAGATCCCCAGAACCAAAACTATGGCTACACCTTC	CSARDPQNQNYGYTF
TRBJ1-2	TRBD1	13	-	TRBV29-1	TGCAGCGTTCTTCCCGACAGGGGTTCGGGCTACACCTTC	CSVLPDRGSGYTF
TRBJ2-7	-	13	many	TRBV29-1	TGCAGCGTTACACGTTGGGGTTCCTACGAGCAGTACTTC	CSVTRWGSYEQYF
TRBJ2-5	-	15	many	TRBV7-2	TGTGCCAGCAGCTTAGGCCCAGGCCCTCAAGAGACCCAGTACTTC	CASSLGPGPQETQYF
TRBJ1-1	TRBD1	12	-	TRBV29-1	TGCAGCGCCGGCCGGGACAGGGATATGGCTTTCTTT	CSAGRDRDMAFF
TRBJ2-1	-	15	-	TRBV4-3	TGCGCCAGCAGCCAAGGATGGGCAGTGGCTGATGAGCAGTTCTTC	CASSQGWAVADEQFF
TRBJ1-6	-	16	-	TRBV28	TGTGCCAGCAGTCGACAGCAGAGCTCCTATAATTCACCCCTCCACTTT	CASSRQQSSYNSPLHF
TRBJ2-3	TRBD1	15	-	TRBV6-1	TGTGCCAGCAGCGGGACAGGGAGGTGGGCAGATACGCAGTATTTT	CASSGTGRWADTQYF
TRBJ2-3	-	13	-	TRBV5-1	TGCGCCAGCAGCTTAGAAGTCGGGGATACGCAGTATTTT	CASSLEVGDTQYF
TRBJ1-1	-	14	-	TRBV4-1	TGCGCCAGCAGCCAAGCGGCGGGCATCACTGAAGCTTTCTTT	CASSQAAGITEAFF
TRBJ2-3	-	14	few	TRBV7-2	TGTGCCAGCAGCTTATCCCCTAGGGGAGATACGCAGTATTTT	CASSLSPRGDTQYF
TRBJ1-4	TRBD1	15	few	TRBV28	TGTGCCAGCAGTACCCAGACAGGGGGCCGTGAAAAACTGTTTTTT	CASSTQTGGREKLFF
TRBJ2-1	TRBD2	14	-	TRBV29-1	TGCAGCGTGGAGGGAGGGCCGTTCTACAATGAGCAGTTCTTC	CSVEGGPFYNEQFF
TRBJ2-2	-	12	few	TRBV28	TGTGCCAGCAGTGCCGGGACCGGGGAGCTGTTTTTT	CASSAGTGELFF
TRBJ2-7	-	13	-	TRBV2	TGTGCCAGCAACCCCTTTCGGACCTACGAGCAGTACTTC	CASNPFRTYEQYF
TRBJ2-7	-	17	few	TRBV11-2	TGTGCCAGCAGCTTAGATAATGGTGGAGCTATCTCCTACGAGCAGTACTTC	CASSLDNGGAISYEQYF
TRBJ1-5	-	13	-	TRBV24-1	TGTGCCACCAGTGATTCCTCCTATCAGCCCCAGCATTTT	CATSDSSYQPQHF
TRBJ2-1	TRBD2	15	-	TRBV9	TGTGCCAGCAGCCTCGTGGGACTAGAATCCAATGAGCAGTTCTTC	CASSLVGLESNEQFF
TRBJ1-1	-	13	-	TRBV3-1	TGTGCCAGCAGGCAGAGGGCGAACACTGAAGCTTTCTTT	CASRQRANTEAFF
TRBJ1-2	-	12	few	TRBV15	TGTGCCACCAGCAGGCCTTCAGAGGGCTACACCTTC	CATSRPSEGYTF
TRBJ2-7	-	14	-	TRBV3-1	TGTGCCAGCAGCCAATCAAACTCCTACAATGAGCAGTACTTC	CASSQSNSYNEQYF
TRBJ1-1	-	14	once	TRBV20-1	TGCAGTGCTAGGGGGCACTCCCTGGGGACTGAAGCTTTCTTT	CSARGHSLGTEAFF
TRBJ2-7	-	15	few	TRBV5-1	TGCGCCAGCAGCTTGGAAGGGGTTTCTCCCTACGAGCAGTACTTC	CASSLEGVSPYEQYF
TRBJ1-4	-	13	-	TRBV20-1	TGCAGTGCTCCCTGGACGGTCGGGGAAAAACTGTTTTTT	CSAPWTVGEKLFF
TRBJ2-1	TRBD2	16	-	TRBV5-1	TGCGCCAGCAGCTCAGGACTAGCGGATGCCTACAATGAGCAGTTCTTC	CASSSGLADAYNEQFF
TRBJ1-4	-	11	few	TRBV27	TGTGCCTCCCTGGGGAATGAAAAACTGTTTTTT	CASLGNEKLFF
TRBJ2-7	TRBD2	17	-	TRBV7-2	TGTGCCAGCAGCTTCCGCGTGGGGCTAGCGGGGTACAATGAGCAGTACTTC	CASSFRVGLAGYNEQYF
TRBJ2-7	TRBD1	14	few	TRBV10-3	TGTGCCATCAGATTCGGGACAGGGGCCTACGAGCAGTACTTC	CAIRFGTGAYEQYF
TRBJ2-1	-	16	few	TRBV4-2	TGTGCCAGCAGCCGTCTGAAGGTCGGGGGCTACAATGAGCAGTTCTTC	CASSRLKVGGYNEQFF
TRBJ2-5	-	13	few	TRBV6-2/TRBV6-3	TGTGCCAGCAGCCCTACAGATAGTGGGACCCAGTACTTC	CASSPTDSGTQYF